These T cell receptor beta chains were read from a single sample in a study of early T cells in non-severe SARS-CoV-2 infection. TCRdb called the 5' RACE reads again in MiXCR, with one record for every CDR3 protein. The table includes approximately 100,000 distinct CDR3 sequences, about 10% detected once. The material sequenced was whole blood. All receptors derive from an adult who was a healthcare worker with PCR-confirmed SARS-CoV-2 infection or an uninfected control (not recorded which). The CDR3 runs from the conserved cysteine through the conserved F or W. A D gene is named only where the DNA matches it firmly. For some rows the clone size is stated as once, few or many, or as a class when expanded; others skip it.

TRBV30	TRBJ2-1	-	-	CAWSRTLHNEQFF	TGTGCCTGGAGCCGGACACTACACAATGAGCAGTTCTTC
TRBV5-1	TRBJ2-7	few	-	CASSLGPQGLSYEQYF	TGCGCCAGCAGCTTGGGCCCCCAGGGGCTGAGCTACGAGCAGTACTTC
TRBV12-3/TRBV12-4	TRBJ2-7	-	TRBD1	CASRGQGGRNEQYF	TGTGCCAGCAGGGGACAGGGAGGAAGGAACGAGCAGTACTTC
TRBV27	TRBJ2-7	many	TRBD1	CASSVDRGFYEQYF	TGTGCCAGCAGTGTGGACAGGGGATTCTACGAGCAGTACTTC
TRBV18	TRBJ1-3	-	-	CASSRTWDLAGNTIYF	TGTGCCAGCTCACGGACCTGGGACCTCGCTGGAAACACCATATATTTT
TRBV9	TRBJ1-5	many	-	CASSGDTSGQPQHF	TGTGCCAGCAGCGGAGACACAAGCGGACAGCCCCAGCATTTT
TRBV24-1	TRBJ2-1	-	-	CATSDLQADGTHVPHNEQFF	TGTGCCACCAGTGATTTGCAGGCCGATGGGACCCACGTCCCACACAATGAGCAGTTCTTC
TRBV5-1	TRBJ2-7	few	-	CASSRGGNTALSYEQYF	TGCGCCAGCAGCAGGGGAGGAAATACAGCGCTCTCCTACGAGCAGTACTTC
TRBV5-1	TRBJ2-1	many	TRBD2	CASSLEGLAPNEQFF	TGCGCCAGCAGCTTGGAGGGACTAGCGCCCAATGAGCAGTTCTTC
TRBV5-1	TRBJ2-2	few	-	CASRDRGSNTGELFF	TGCGCCAGCAGGGATCGGGGATCGAACACCGGGGAGCTGTTTTTT
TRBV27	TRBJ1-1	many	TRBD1	CASSLSILQGARANTEAFF	TGTGCCAGCAGTTTATCAATTCTACAGGGGGCTAGGGCGAACACTGAAGCTTTCTTT
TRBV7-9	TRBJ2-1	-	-	CASSLPDNRHLIFF	TGTGCCAGCAGCTTACCGGACAACCGCCATTTAATTTTCTTC
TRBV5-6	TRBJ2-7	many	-	CASSLGSPYEQYF	TGTGCCAGCAGCTTGGGGTCCCCCTACGAGCAGTACTTC
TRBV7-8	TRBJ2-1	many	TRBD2	CASSSEAEKLAGDNEQFF	TGTGCCAGCAGCTCAGAAGCCGAAAAACTAGCGGGAGACAATGAGCAGTTCTTC
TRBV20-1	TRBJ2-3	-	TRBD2	CSAVLAGGWTDTQYF	TGCAGTGCTGTACTAGCGGGAGGCTGGACAGATACGCAGTATTTT